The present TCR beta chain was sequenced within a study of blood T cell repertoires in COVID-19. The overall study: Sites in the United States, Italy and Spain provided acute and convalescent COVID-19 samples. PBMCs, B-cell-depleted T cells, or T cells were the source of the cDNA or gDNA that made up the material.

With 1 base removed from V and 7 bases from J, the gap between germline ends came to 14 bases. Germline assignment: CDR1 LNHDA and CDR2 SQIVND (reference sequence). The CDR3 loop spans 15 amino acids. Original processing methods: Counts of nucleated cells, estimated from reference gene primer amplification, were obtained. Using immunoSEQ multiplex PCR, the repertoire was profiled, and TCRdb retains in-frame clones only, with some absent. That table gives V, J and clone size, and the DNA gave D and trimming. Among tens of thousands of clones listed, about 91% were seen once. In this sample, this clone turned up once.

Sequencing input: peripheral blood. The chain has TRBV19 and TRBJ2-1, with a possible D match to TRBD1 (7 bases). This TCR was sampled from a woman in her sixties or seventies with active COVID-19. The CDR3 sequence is CASSIGGDSTNEQFF. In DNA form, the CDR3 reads TGTGCCAGTAGTATAGGGGGGGACAGCACAAATGAGCAGTTCTTC.